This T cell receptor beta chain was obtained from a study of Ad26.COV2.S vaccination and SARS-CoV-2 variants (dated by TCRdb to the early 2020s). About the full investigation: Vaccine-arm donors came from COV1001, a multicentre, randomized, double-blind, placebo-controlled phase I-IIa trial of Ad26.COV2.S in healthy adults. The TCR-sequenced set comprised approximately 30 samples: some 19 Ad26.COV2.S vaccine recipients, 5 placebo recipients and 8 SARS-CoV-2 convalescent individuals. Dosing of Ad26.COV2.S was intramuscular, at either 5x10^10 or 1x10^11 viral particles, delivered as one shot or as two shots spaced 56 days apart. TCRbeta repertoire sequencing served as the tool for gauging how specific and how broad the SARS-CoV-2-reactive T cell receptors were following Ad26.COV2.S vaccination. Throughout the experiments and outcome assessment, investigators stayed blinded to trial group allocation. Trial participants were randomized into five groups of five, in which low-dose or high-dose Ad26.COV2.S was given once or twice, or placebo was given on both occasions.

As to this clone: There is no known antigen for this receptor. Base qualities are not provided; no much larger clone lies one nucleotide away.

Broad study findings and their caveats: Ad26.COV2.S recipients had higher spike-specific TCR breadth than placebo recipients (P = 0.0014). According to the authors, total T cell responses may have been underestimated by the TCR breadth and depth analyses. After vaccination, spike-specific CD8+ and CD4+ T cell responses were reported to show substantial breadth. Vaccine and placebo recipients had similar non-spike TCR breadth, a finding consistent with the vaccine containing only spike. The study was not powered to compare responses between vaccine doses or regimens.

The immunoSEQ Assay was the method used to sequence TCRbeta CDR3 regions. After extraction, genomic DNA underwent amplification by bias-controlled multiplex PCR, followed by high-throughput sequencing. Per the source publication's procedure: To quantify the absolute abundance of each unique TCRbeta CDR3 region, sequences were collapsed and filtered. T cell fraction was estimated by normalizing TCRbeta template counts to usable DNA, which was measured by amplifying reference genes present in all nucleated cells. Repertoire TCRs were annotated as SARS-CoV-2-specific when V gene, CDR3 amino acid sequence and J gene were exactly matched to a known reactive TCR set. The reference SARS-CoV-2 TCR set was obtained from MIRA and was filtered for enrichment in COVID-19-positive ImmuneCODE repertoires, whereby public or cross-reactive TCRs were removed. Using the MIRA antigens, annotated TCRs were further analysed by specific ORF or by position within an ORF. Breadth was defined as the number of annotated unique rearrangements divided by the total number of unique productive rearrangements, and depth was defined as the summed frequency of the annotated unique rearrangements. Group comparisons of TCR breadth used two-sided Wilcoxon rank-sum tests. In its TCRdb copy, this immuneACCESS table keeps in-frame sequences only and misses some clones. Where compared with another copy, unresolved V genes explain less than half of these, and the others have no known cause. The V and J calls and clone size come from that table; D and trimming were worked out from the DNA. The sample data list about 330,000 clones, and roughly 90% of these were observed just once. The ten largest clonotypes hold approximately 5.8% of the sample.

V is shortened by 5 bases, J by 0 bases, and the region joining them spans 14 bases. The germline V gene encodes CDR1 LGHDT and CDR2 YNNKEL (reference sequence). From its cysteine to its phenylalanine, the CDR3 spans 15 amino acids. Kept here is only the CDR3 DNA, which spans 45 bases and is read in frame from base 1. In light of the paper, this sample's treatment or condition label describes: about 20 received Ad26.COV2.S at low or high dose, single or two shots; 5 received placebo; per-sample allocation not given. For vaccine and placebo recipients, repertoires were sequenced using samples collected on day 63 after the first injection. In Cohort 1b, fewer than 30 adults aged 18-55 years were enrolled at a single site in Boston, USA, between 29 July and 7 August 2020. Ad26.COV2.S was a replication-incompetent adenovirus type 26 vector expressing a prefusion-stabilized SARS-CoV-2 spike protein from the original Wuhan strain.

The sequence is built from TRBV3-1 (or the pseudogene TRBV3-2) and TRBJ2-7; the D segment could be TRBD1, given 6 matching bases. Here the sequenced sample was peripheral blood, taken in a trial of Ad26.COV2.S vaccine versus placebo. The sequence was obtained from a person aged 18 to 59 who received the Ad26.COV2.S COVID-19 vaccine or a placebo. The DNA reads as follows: TGTGCCAGCAGCGGTCATTGGACAGCCTCCTACGAGCAGTACTTC. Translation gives CASSGHWTASYEQYF.